The entry below describes one T cell receptor beta chain. V lost 1 base and J lost 2, with 12 bases in between. The CDR3 extends over 15 amino acids. CDR1 is SGHTA and CDR2 is FQGNSA in the germline V gene. This sample was included in a study of cytomegalovirus exposure and HLA in healthy donors. Across the study: For the roughly 400 genotyped donors, 75% to 90% fell within the Caucasian-associated ancestry cluster.

The PCR ran on 60 Vbeta and 13 Jbeta primers. Measured with immunoSEQ multiplex PCR; TCRdb has only the in-frame clones, and not every one. The sample yields approximately 95,000 clones, under 90% seen once. Material for sequencing was PBMCs. This receptor was taken from a woman aged 70 to 79 in good health and CMV-seropositive. The V and J genes are TRBV7-2 and TRBJ2-7; D is possibly TRBD1 (5 bases). The CDR3 reads CASSLVGVIPYEQYF. The CDR3 DNA reads TGTGCCAGCAGCTTAGTAGGGGTTATCCCCTACGAGCAGTACTTC.